This T cell receptor beta chain was sequenced in a study of shared clonotypes between healthy human individuals. Some clones are missing from TCRdb's copy, which holds only in-frame ones; the method was immunoSEQ multiplex PCR. The table shows about 490,000 clones, with 79% occurring only once. Genomic DNA from unsorted samples was obtained from about 82 million PBMCs (per sample). This clone was recorded at least ten times. With 3 bases clipped from V and 7 bases from J, the junction kept 6 bases outside the gene matches. CDR3 length equals 13 residues. The germline CDR1 and CDR2 sequences are SGHNT and YENEEA.

Source material: PBMCs. The TCR comes from a woman in her forties in good health. Some clones in this sample may be carry-over from other donors' samples. V gene TRBV11-3 combines with J gene TRBJ2-7, with 7 bases lining up with TRBD2. In DNA, the CDR3 is TGTGCCAGCAGCTTCGGACTAGGAGGGGAGCAGTACTTC. It yields the protein CASSFGLGGEQYF. The complete variable domain, with remaining parts taken from reference TRBV11-3 and TRBJ2-7, reads EAGVVQSPRYKIIEKKQPVAFWCNPISGHNTLYWYLQNLGQGPELLIRYENEEAVDDSQLPKDRFSAERLKGVDSTLKIQPAELGDSAVYLCASSFGLGGEQYFGPGTRLTVT.